One sample yielded the 6 T cell receptor beta chains listed below, sequenced in a study of blood T cell repertoires in COVID-19. The repertoire was sequenced with immunoSEQ multiplex PCR; TCRdb's copy has only in-frame clones and lacks some. The profile shows around 260,000 clones, 80% to 85% of them singletons. The sequenced sample consisted of peripheral blood. The receptors derive from a person between 65 and 80 years old with COVID-19, enrolled during active disease.

The table lists this clone with a count of one. CDR3 sequence reads: CASSLGPDRDFSV. In DNA form, the CDR3 reads TGTGCCAGCAGCTTGGGTCCGGACAGGGATTTTAGTGTC. V usage is TRBV5-5 and J usage is TRBJ2-7; 8 nucleotides match TRBD1. The CDR3 has 13 residues. Germline V gene lookup returns CDR1 SGHKS and CDR2 YYEKEE (reference sequence).

V gene TRBV15 combines with J gene TRBJ1-1; TRBD1 is a possible D gene (5 bases). V lost 5 bases and J 4 bases, leaving 11 bases between the germline ends. Germline CDR1 LNHNV, CDR2 YYDKDF (reference sequence). This CDR3 spans 13 amino acids. CDR3 in amino acids: CATSLGGGTEAFF. CDR3 bases: TGTGCCACCAGCTTGGGGGGGGGCACTGAAGCTTTCTTT.

The V call is TRBV5-4, the J call TRBJ1-2; no clear D. This CDR3 is 17 amino acids long. The germline V gene has CDR1 SGHNT and CDR2 YYREEE (reference sequence). Trimming took 3 bases from V and 4 from J, leaving 22 bases between them. The CDR3 spells CASSSPPGTYSGYGYTF. DNA for the CDR3: TGTGCCAGCAGCTCACCGCCGGGTACCTATTCGGGCTATGGCTACACCTTC.

The rearrangement joins TRBV7-6 to TRBJ2-2; 7 bases agree with TRBD1. There are 18 residues in the CDR3. CDR1 is SGHVS, CDR2 FNYEAQ, per germline. The V segment lost 0 bases and the J segment 0 bases; nucleotides outside the gene matches: 7. Written as DNA, the CDR3 is TGTGCCAGCAGCTTAGCGCTTTCAGGGGGTCCGAACACCGGGGAGCTGTTTTTT. This encodes CASSLALSGGPNTGELFF.

The chain has TRBV5-1 and TRBJ2-3; D might be TRBD2 (6 bases). The CDR3 covers 16 residues. V lost 0 bases and J lost 5, with 16 bases in between. Germline V CDR1 and CDR2: SGHRS, YFSETQ. The DNA for the CDR3 is TGCGCCAGCAGCTTGGACAGTCTAGCCGGGGGAGATACGCAGTATTTT. Protein sequence: CASSLDSLAGGDTQYF.

The V gene is TRBV4-3, the J gene TRBJ1-2; no clear D gene. The CDR3 runs 16 residues. Trimming took 0 bases from V and 3 from J, leaving 14 bases between them. Germline loops: CDR1 LGHNA, CDR2 YSLEER. CDR3 coding DNA: TGCGCCAGCAGCCAAGAATTGGCAGACAATGACTATGGCTACACCTTC. It translates to CASSQELADNDYGYTF.